Given below is one TCR beta chain in context. The protocol was immunoSEQ multiplex PCR, while the TCRdb copy is restricted to in-frame clones and leaves out a portion. In the table there are around 280,000 clones, around 86% of which are singletons. The V and J ends lost 6 bases and 4 bases respectively, with 9 bases between them. The length of the CDR3 is 13 residues. The germline V gene encodes CDR1 SNHLY and CDR2 FYNNEI. This record comes from a study of blood T cell repertoires in COVID-19. The sequence derives from a woman between 35 and 50 years old who had recovered from COVID-19. Sequencing used PBMCs or T cells enriched from blood (not recorded which). The chain links TRBV2 to TRBJ2-2, with a tentative D call TRBD1 (5 bases). The CDR3 DNA follows: TGTGCCAGCAGCCTTCAGGGCACCGGGGAGCTGTTTTTT. Protein product: CASSLQGTGELFF.